The entry below gives a single T cell receptor (beta chain) sequence along with its context. This clonotype has ten or more counts. It has no known antigen specificity. Base qualities are not recorded, but no much larger clone differs from it by a single base. The data belong to a study of T cells in Graves' hyperthyroidism and ophthalmopathy (dated by TCRdb to the late 2010s). Regarding the study in general: Peripheral blood samples were taken at initial diagnosis, before any treatment was given. To identify distinguishing TCR V-J signatures, a discovery cohort of 100 patients was used, comprising some 45 with Graves' ophthalmopathy and around 57 with stable Graves' hyperthyroidism. Whether ophthalmopathy could be predicted prospectively was tested in an independent validation cohort made up of roughly 19 hyperthyroidism patients plus 17 patients who later progressed to ophthalmopathy. For training and testing, the approximately 92 patients in the discovery cohort were randomly divided in a 7:3 ratio. The study also compared thyroid tissue and blood T-cell repertoires from 6 or 7 Graves' hyperthyroidism patients. After sampling, hyperthyroidism patients received methimazole starting at 30 mg daily, and ophthalmopathy patients received high-dose intravenous methylprednisolone. TCR Vbeta CDR3 sequencing of 135 peripheral blood samples (over 40 ophthalmopathy, 75 to 80 hyperthyroidism and 17 progressor patients) is reported in the paper.

The TCR beta CDR3 regions were amplified from the RNA transcripts. For the first round of RT-PCR on the TCR CDR3, the HTBI primer set was used together with the Qiagen OneStep RT-PCR kit. Libraries were constructed in a second round of multiplex PCR, after which size selection and purification were performed. The libraries were sequenced on an Illumina HiSeq2000 using paired-end 100 bp reads. The source study handled its data this way. SOAPnuke was used to process the raw data, throwing out any read that contained adapters or uncalled bases, had a mean Phred below 15, or lacked an exact constant-primer or identifier match. High-quality paired reads were merged with COPE v1.2.5, and unique nucleotide sequences were defined as clonotypes. Clonotypes were aligned to IMGT TRBV, TRBD and TRBJ reference segments using MiTCR v1.1. Only V-J combinations with frequency above 0.0001, covering about 99% of repertoires, were analysed. A TCS score was defined as the ratio of F50 (clonal expansion) to E x V (chaos), with BLOSUM62-based TCRdist applied between CDR3 peptides within each V-J. Welch's t-statistics and random forest reduced approximately 520 V-J features to roughly 13, which were used in a naive Bayes classifier (R e1071). In-frame beta chains were kept once TCRdb had trimmed the public reads at Q25 with fastp and called clones with MiXCR. When rows share a CDR3 protein, they turn into one entry using the most common DNA and genes. In this record, the V and J calls reflect TCRdb's handling and not the investigators' own analysis. The sample profile shows around 480,000 distinct CDR3 sequences; approximately 15% of them were found once. The ten largest clones capture less than 20% of the sample.

Graves' hyperthyroidism was defined as stable when no progression to ophthalmopathy occurred over 18 months of follow-up. Hyperthyroidism patients were aged 18 to 65 years and newly diagnosed, with disease duration of less than 2 months. Patients with uncontrolled infections, other autoimmune diseases, pregnancy or lactation were excluded. Diagnoses relied on clinical symptoms, serum thyroxine and TRAb, thyroid ultrasound and orbital computed tomography. PBMCs were separated from roughly 9.6 ml of fresh peripheral blood using Ficoll-Paque density gradient centrifugation. Total RNA was extracted with Trizol reagent, and quality was checked on an Agilent 2100 Bioanalyzer. The V end loses 6 bases and the J end loses 7 bases, and a stretch of 12 bases separates them. CDR1 and CDR2, looked up from the germline V gene (reference sequence), are DFQATT and SNEGSKA. From the cysteine through the phenylalanine, the CDR3 covers 11 amino acids. Only the CDR3 portion is preserved as DNA: 33 bases, with reading frame beginning at the first base.

Paper-wide results and their limitations: A model built on a 13 V-J signature distinguished ophthalmopathy from stable hyperthyroidism, reaching 85% to 90% sensitivity and 81.08% specificity in cross-validation and 80%/75% in testing. In validation, the model predicted progression to ophthalmopathy with 65% to 71% sensitivity and approximately 72% specificity, a median of 6.5 months before onset. No statistical method was used to fix the sample size in advance, and group allocation was not hidden from the investigators. Most expanded thyroid clonotypes (frequency above 0.001) were also detected in blood, a finding suggesting that blood repertoires may reflect thyroid immune responses.

Specimen: blood. The rearrangement combines TRBV20-1 with TRBJ1-1, with no confident D gene call. This TCR derives from a woman under 30 with Graves' hyperthyroidism. The CDR3 sequence is CSALDGSEAFF. The bases are TGCAGTGCCCTAGACGGCAGTGAAGCTTTCTTT.